Presented here are 30 T cell receptor beta chains from one specimen sequenced in a study of neoadjuvant anti-PD-1 for oral cavity cancer (dated by TCRdb to the early 2020s). Receptor libraries were prepared by the immunoSEQ multiplex PCR assay. In TCRdb, the immuneACCESS table is reduced to in-frame sequences with V and J assigned. These tables do not hold every clone; where another copy was compared, an unresolved V gene accounts for under half, and the others remain unexplained. A total of 13,000 to 15,000 clones appear in this sample, about 69% of them only once. 2.5% to 3.5% of the sample rests with the top ten. Reading the label with the study, this specimen's time point is: before neoadjuvant nivolumab. The material was PBMCs, obtained before nivolumab (anti-PD-1) treatment. The receptors come from a person aged 35-79 years with oral cavity squamous cell carcinoma.

This clone came up once. J is TRBJ2-7 and V is TRBV5-6; no reliable D call. The V and J ends lost 4 bases and 6 bases respectively, with 14 bases between them. Germline-derived CDR1 and CDR2 are SGHDT and YYEEEE. The CDR3 consists of 13 residues. The CDR3 is CASSLGQVFEQYF. CDR3 nucleotide sequence: TGTGCCAGCAGCCTTGGCCAGGTTTTCGAGCAGTACTTC.

This chain uses TRBV27 with TRBJ2-1; 9 bases are shared with TRBD1. Unmatched junction bases numbered 11, after V lost 4 bases and J lost 10 bases. CDR1 and CDR2 from the germline V gene are MNHEY and SMNVEV (reference sequence). The CDR3 runs to 15 residues. The DNA of the CDR3 is TGTGCCAGCAGTTCCCCAAACAGGGGGCAGGGAGAGCAGTTCTTC. It translates to CASSSPNRGQGEQFF.

This chain links TRBV5-1 with TRBJ1-2, with 9 bases lining up with TRBD1. The CDR3 sequence is 16 residues long. After removal of 3 bases from V and 3 bases from J, the junction contained 9 bases not matched to a gene. CDR1 is SGHRS, CDR2 YFSETQ, per germline. For the CDR3, the DNA is TGCGCCAGCAGCTACGGCGGGACAGGGTTCGACTATGGCTACACCTTC. It codes for CASSYGGTGFDYGYTF.

The chain employs TRBV11-1 and TRBJ1-2; D may be TRBD1 (5 bases). CDR3 size: 15 residues. CDR1 is SGHAT, CDR2 FQDESV, per germline (reference sequence). Between the trimmed V and J ends, which lost 3 bases and 3 bases, there was a span of 14 bases. CDR3: CASSFGTADYYGYTF. The CDR3 bases are TGTGCCAGCAGCTTCGGGACGGCGGACTACTATGGCTACACCTTC.

The chain is built from TRBV4-1 and TRBJ2-1; D call uncertain. The length of the CDR3 is 16 residues. In germline, CDR1 is MGHRA, CDR2 YSYEKL. V was trimmed by 0 bases and J by 9 bases, leaving 18 bases between them. This chain's CDR3 is CASSQEYGRRSIEQFF. CDR3 nucleotides: TGCGCCAGCAGCCAAGAGTACGGACGCCGTAGTATTGAGCAGTTCTTC.

The V call is TRBV4-2, the J call TRBJ2-5; TRBD2 agrees at 7 bases. The germline gives CDR1 LGHNA, CDR2 YNFKEQ. V lost 0 bases, J lost 0 bases, and 7 bases stayed unmatched. There are 17 residues in the CDR3. This CDR3 reads CASSQEGAGRNQETQYF. CDR3 in DNA: TGTGCCAGCAGCCAAGAAGGGGCCGGGAGGAACCAAGAGACCCAGTACTTC.

V usage is TRBV6-5 and J usage is TRBJ2-2, with a possible D match to TRBD2 (7 bases). The CDR3 is 16 amino acids. The V and J ends lost 1 base and 3 bases respectively, with 12 bases between them. CDR1 and CDR2 (germline): MNHEY, SVGAGI. CDR3 nucleotide sequence: TGTGCCAGCAGTTACTATAGGGGGAGGGACACCGGGGAGCTGTTTTTT. Translated, it gives CASSYYRGRDTGELFF.

This clone was recorded only once. The chain is built from TRBV28 and TRBJ2-2, with 13 bases lining up with TRBD2. CDR1 and CDR2 (germline): MDHEN, SYDVKM. The CDR3 has 17 residues. After removal of 6 bases from V and 6 bases from J, the junction contained 10 bases not matched to a gene. The CDR3, as DNA: TGTGCCAGCAGCCCCGGGACTAGCGGGATTCTGGCCGGGGAGCTGTTTTTT. Encoded protein: CASSPGTSGILAGELFF.

The chain carries TRBV9 and TRBJ2-1, with TRBD2 as a possible D gene (5 bases). Per the germline V gene, CDR1 is SGDLS and CDR2 is YYNGEE. The CDR3 contains 17 residues. V was cut by 2 bases and J by 6 bases, with 21 bases left in between. CDR3 loop: CASSVSSGLPNPNEQFF. In DNA form, the CDR3 reads TGTGCCAGCAGCGTGAGTTCCGGACTTCCGAACCCCAATGAGCAGTTCTTC.

The chain employs TRBV25-1 and TRBJ2-3; D is ambiguous. The germline V gene encodes CDR1 MGHDK and CDR2 SYGVNS. The V end lost 1 base, the J end lost 0 bases, and 14 bases lay between the germline ends. The CDR3 is 17 residues long. The CDR3: CASSELGPVGSTDTQYF. CDR3 DNA: TGTGCCAGCAGTGAATTAGGCCCAGTGGGGAGCACAGATACGCAGTATTTT.

The chain links TRBV9 to TRBJ2-3; no clear D gene. Trimming took 0 bases from V and 5 from J, leaving 1 base between them. CDR1 and CDR2 from the germline V gene are SGDLS and YYNGEE. The CDR3 consists of 11 residues. CDR3 sequence (DNA): TGTGCCAGCAGCGTAGGAGATACGCAGTATTTT. This codes for CASSVGDTQYF. Drawing the rest from reference TRBV9 and TRBJ2-3, the complete variable domain is DSGVTQTPKHLITATGQRVTLRCSPRSGDLSVYWYQQSLDQGLQFLIQYYNGEERAKGNILERFSAQQFPDLHSELNLSSLELGDSALYFCASSVGDTQYFGPGTRLTVL.

The chain employs TRBV13 and TRBJ2-1; 12 bases map to TRBD1. CDR3 length: 16 amino acids. Germline V gene sequence: CDR1 PRHDT, CDR2 FYEKMQ (reference sequence). V was pared by 5 bases and J by 6 bases, with 8 bases of the junction left unmatched. CDR3 nucleotides: TGTGCCAGCAGCGCTCCGGGACAGGGGGCCCTCAATGAGCAGTTCTTC. Residues: CASSAPGQGALNEQFF.

Note on this clone: At one end, the junction sequence differs from germline, possibly due to a read error. V and J are TRBV20-1 and TRBJ1-1; 7 nucleotides agree with TRBD1. Germline V gives CDR1 DFQATT, CDR2 SNEGSKA (reference sequence). The CDR3 spans 10 residues. CDR3 residues: CSVRQGRAFF. CDR3 nucleotide sequence: TGCAGTGTTAGACAGGGAAGAGCTTTCTTT.

This clone was detected a few times. The gene calls are TRBV5-1 and TRBJ2-1; 7 nucleotides agree with TRBD2. Germline CDR1 and CDR2: SGHRS and YFSETQ. J gave up 6 bases and V 2 bases, and 14 bases lay outside the gene matches. This CDR3 has 17 amino acids. The CDR3 sequence is CASSLRSLRDYSNEQFF. The CDR3 region has the DNA TGCGCCAGCAGCTTAAGATCGCTCCGGGACTACAGCAATGAGCAGTTCTTC. The full variable domain, its missing parts supplied by reference TRBV5-1 and TRBJ2-1, is KAGVTQTPRYLIKTRGQQVTLSCSPISGHRSVSWYQQTPGQGLQFLFEYFSETQRNKGNFPGRFSGRQFSNSRSEMNVSTLELGDSALYLCASSLRSLRDYSNEQFFGPGTRLTVL.

The gene calls are TRBV29-1 and TRBJ2-3, with 10 positions matching TRBD2. Germline V gene lookup returns CDR1 SQVTM and CDR2 ANQGSEA. J gave up 1 base and V 6 bases, and 4 bases lay outside the gene matches. The CDR3 consists of 14 residues. The CDR3 DNA reads TGCAGCGTGGCAGCGGGAGGGGGCACAGATACGCAGTATTTT. This gives the protein CSVAAGGGTDTQYF.

The rearrangement uses TRBV2 and TRBJ2-2; the D call may be TRBD1 or TRBD2 (5 bases each). The CDR3 spans 14 residues. Trimming took off 9 bases at V and 5 bases at J, with 16 bases between the two ends. Per the germline V gene, CDR1 is SNHLY and CDR2 is FYNNEI. The chain's CDR3 is CASKGPVVTGELFF. The CDR3 DNA is TGTGCCAGTAAGGGACCGGTGGTGACCGGGGAGCTGTTTTTT.

This chain links TRBV5-5 with TRBJ1-5; D unresolved. CDR3 size: 15 residues. With 0 bases removed from V and 0 bases from J, the gap between germline ends came to 7 bases. From germline, CDR1 is SGHKS and CDR2 YYEKEE (reference sequence). Here the CDR3 reads CASSLAPNSNQPQHF. Written as DNA, the CDR3 is TGTGCCAGCAGCTTGGCCCCGAATAGCAATCAGCCCCAGCATTTT. Full variable domain (missing parts from reference TRBV5-5 and TRBJ1-5): DAGVTQSPTHLIKTRGQQVTLRCSPISGHKSVSWYQQVLGQGPQFIFQYYEKEERGRGNFPDRFSARQFPNYSSELNVNALLLGDSALYLCASSLAPNSNQPQHFGDGTRLSIL.

In this sample, this clone turned up once. The chain joins TRBV6-5 to TRBJ1-1; a weak D match, TRBD1 (6 bases). The CDR3 is made up of 14 amino acids. With 4 bases removed from V and 1 base from J, the gap between germline ends came to 10 bases. Germline lookup yields CDR1 MNHEY and CDR2 SVGAGI. CDR3 in DNA: TGTGCCAGCAGTTCCCCGACAGGGAACACTGAAGCTTTCTTT. The encoded protein is CASSSPTGNTEAFF.

The J gene is TRBJ2-2, the V gene TRBV27, with 7 bases aligning to TRBD1. Trimming cost V 8 bases and J 8 bases; bases outside gene matches: 17. CDR1 and CDR2 from the germline V gene are MNHEY and SMNVEV (reference sequence). The CDR3 totals 16 residues. CDR3 in DNA: TGTGCCAGCCTTGGGATTAAGGGGGCGGTGACGGGGGAGCTGTTTTTT. This translates into CASLGIKGAVTGELFF.

The chain recombines TRBV4-2 with TRBJ1-3; D is undetermined. The germline V and J ends were trimmed by 1 base and 10 bases, with 11 bases remaining between them. The CDR3 contains 13 residues. The germline CDR1 and CDR2 sequences are LGHNA and YNFKEQ. Here the CDR3 reads CASSQGPAATIYF. The CDR3, as DNA: TGTGCCAGCAGCCAAGGGCCCGCGGCGACCATATATTTT.

The J gene is TRBJ2-3, the V gene TRBV7-9; 13 bases fit TRBD2. The CDR3 consists of 19 residues. Trimming took 5 bases from V and 4 from J; bases not matched to a gene: 15. Germline CDR1 and CDR2: SEHNR and FQNEAQ (reference sequence). This CDR3 reads CASSRGRLGTSGISDTQYF. The CDR3 DNA follows: TGTGCCAGCAGCCGGGGTCGGTTGGGGACTAGCGGGATTTCAGATACGCAGTATTTT.

This chain links TRBV7-8 with TRBJ2-7; D ambiguous. Looked up from germline, CDR1 is SGHVS and CDR2 is FQNEAQ. V was pared by 1 base and J by 0 bases, with 16 bases between. The CDR3 length is 17 residues. CDR3 DNA sequence: TGTGCCAGCAGCTTAGTGGGCGGAACAACCCCCTCCTACGAGCAGTACTTC. Encoded protein: CASSLVGGTTPSYEQYF.

V usage is TRBV6-1 and J usage is TRBJ2-1; 14 bases are a match to TRBD2. The germline gives CDR1 MNHNS, CDR2 SASEGT. This CDR3 contains 14 residues. J gave up 9 bases and V 7 bases, and 5 bases lay outside the gene matches. CDR3 sequence: CASTGLAGVAEQFF. The CDR3 DNA reads TGTGCCAGCACGGGACTAGCGGGAGTCGCTGAGCAGTTCTTC.

This clone turned up a few times. This chain uses TRBV18 with TRBJ1-2, with D maybe TRBD1 (6 bases). V lost 3 bases to trimming and J lost 1 base, with 9 bases between them. CDR1 is KGHSH, CDR2 LQKENI, per germline. This CDR3 contains 14 residues. The CDR3 coding sequence is TGTGCCAGCTCACCGGACAGCGTTAACTATGGCTACACCTTC. Its protein product is CASSPDSVNYGYTF.

The chain joins TRBV30 to TRBJ2-7; 7 nucleotides align to TRBD1. Germline V lookup: CDR1 GTSNPN, CDR2 SVGIG (reference sequence). After removal of 3 bases from V and 6 bases from J, the junction contained 17 bases not matched to a gene. This CDR3 is 16 amino acids long. CDR3 loop: CAWSPRVGTAAGEQYF. The CDR3, as DNA: TGTGCCTGGAGCCCCCGGGTCGGGACAGCAGCCGGCGAGCAGTACTTC.

In this sample, this clone turned up a few times. The J gene is TRBJ1-1, the V gene TRBV2, with D possibly matching TRBD1 (6 bases). This CDR3 comprises 14 residues. The germline CDR1 and CDR2 sequences are SNHLY and FYNNEI. V was trimmed by 4 bases and J by 3 bases, leaving 12 bases between them. CDR3 loop: CASSVEQGDTEAFF. The CDR3 DNA reads TGTGCCAGCAGTGTTGAACAGGGAGACACTGAAGCTTTCTTT.

The chain has TRBV29-1 and TRBJ1-2; perhaps TRBD1 as D (5 bases). V was clipped by 4 bases and J by 8 bases, with 20 bases between them. The CDR3 is made up of 14 amino acids. CDR1 is SQVTM and CDR2 is ANQGSEA in the germline V gene. In DNA form, the CDR3 reads TGCAGCGTTGTTCCAGGACACCAACTGGGGGGCTACACCTTC. Protein: CSVVPGHQLGGYTF.

This chain links TRBV5-4 with TRBJ2-3, with D tentatively TRBD1 (6 bases). The V end lost 4 bases, the J end lost 6 bases, and 15 bases lay between the germline ends. CDR3 length equals 14 residues. CDR1 is SGHNT, CDR2 YYREEE, per germline (reference sequence). The CDR3 region is CASSQNRVADTQYF. The DNA of the CDR3 is TGTGCCAGCAGCCAGAACAGGGTAGCGGATACGCAGTATTTT.

V usage is TRBV29-1 and J usage is TRBJ1-1; D gene ambiguous. The CDR3 runs 16 residues. From germline, CDR1 is SQVTM and CDR2 ANQGSEA. Trimming shortened V by 2 bases and J by 8 bases, and 24 bases separated the two germline ends. The chain's CDR3 is CSVEPLMRKTKTEAFF. In nucleotides, the CDR3 is TGCAGCGTTGAACCGCTTATGCGAAAGACTAAAACGGAAGCTTTCTTT.

This rearrangement joins TRBV28 to TRBJ2-7, with D perhaps TRBD1 or TRBD2 (6 bases each). CDR3 length: 14 residues. Trimming left V 6 bases short and J 2 bases short, with 14 bases between. CDR1 is MDHEN, CDR2 SYDVKM, per germline. As DNA, the CDR3 is TGTGCCAGCAGAGACGCGAGGGGGGCCTACGAGCAGTACTTC. This translates into CASRDARGAYEQYF.